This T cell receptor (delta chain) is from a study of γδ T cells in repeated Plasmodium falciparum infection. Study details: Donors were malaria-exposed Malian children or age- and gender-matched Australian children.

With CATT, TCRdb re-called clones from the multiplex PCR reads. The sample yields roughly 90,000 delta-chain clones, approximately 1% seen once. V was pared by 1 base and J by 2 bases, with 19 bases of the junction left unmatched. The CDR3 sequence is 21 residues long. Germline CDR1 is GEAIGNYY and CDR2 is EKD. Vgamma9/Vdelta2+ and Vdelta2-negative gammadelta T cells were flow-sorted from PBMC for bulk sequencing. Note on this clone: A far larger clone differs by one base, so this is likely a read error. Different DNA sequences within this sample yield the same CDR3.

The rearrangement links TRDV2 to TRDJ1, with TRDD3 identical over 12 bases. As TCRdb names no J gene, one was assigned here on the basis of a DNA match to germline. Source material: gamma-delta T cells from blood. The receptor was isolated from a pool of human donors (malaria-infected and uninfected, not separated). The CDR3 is CACDTRLLGDTLSAYTDKLIF. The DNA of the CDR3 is TGTGCCTGTGACACTAGACTACTGGGGGATACTTTATCCGCGTATACCGATAAACTCATCTTT.